This paragraph reports one T cell receptor (beta chain). Its specificity is unknown. Between the trimmed V and J ends, which lost 6 bases and 9 bases, there was a span of 15 bases. The CDR3 consists of 12 residues. CDR1 and CDR2 from the germline V gene are DFQATT and SNEGSKA (reference sequence). This specimen belongs to a study of CD8+CD57+ T cells in acquired aplastic anemia. Study-level information: On average, sorted CD4+ and CD8+ cells gave roughly 3 ug of DNA. Healthy donors averaged around 11 million reads for CD4+ cells.

Genomic DNA served as template for TCR beta VDJ and CDR3 profiling. TCRdb reprocessed the reads via MiXCR and lists one record per CDR3 protein. The profile shows approximately 200,000 distinct CDR3 sequences, over 55% of them singletons. Study-level points and caveats: Overlap between patients and controls comprised roughly 30 CD8+ CDR3 sequences. Between the patient and control groups, CD8+ Simpson's diversity did not differ significantly.

The chain is built from TRBV20-1 and TRBJ2-4; D gene ambiguous. Input material: sorted CD4+, CD8+, or CD8+CD57+ T cells (not recorded which) from PBMCs. The clonotype originates from a human donor in good health. The CDR3 is CSAPLPDAIQYF. In nucleotides, the CDR3 is TGCAGTGCACCTCTCCCCGATGCCATTCAGTACTTC.